This T cell receptor beta chain is from a study of PD-L1 blockade in urothelial cancer. At the level of the study: The patients first took atezolizumab in about 2014, receiving 1,200 mg intravenously every 3 weeks. Prior regimens of chemotherapy numbered 0 to 3 per patient. Blood analysis occurred 3 weeks (second dose) and 6 weeks after treatment start.

Time point in this sample: peripheral blood 6 weeks after treatment start. The CDR3 has 15 residues. Trimming cost V 4 bases and J 5 bases; bases outside gene matches: 9. Germline assignment: CDR1 MGHRA and CDR2 YSYEKL. Every PCR received spiked-in synthetic TCR analog templates. Only in-frame clones appear in the TCRdb table, and some are missing; sequencing was by immunoSEQ multiplex PCR. The repertoire holds 75,000 to 95,000 clones, with 91% as singletons. Sequenced here: PBMCs, sampled around atezolizumab (anti-PD-L1) treatment. V gene TRBV4-1 combines with J gene TRBJ1-1; 8 positions match TRBD1. The TCR originated in a woman of 80 years or more with urothelial cancer. The CDR3 region is CASSRVSRGRTEAFF. The CDR3 DNA follows: TGCGCCAGCAGCCGGGTATCCAGGGGGCGTACTGAAGCTTTCTTT.